Listed below are T cell receptor beta chains from one sample, sequenced in a study of tumor-infiltrating lymphocytes in primary liver carcinoma. In TCRdb, the multiplex PCR reads were re-called with MiXCR into one record per CDR3 protein. The top ten clones hold roughly 21% of a sample with tens of thousands of distinct CDR3 sequences, 55% to 85% of them seen once. Material for sequencing was liver tumor tissue from sampling region 1. The origin of the receptors is a man aged 35 to 55 with primary liver carcinoma and hepatitis B virus infection. Each CDR3 is given with its conserved first and last residue. D genes are given only for firm matches. Clone size, where shown, is once, few, many, or a class for clones that have expanded.

v_gene: TRBV11-1
d_gene: TRBD2
j_gene: TRBJ2-2
abundance: .
CDR3aa: CASSLGLAGGPWAGELFF
CDR3nt: TGTGCCAGCAGCCTGGGACTAGCGGGAGGGCCGTGGGCCGGGGAGCTGTTTTTT

v_gene: TRBV24-1
d_gene: .
j_gene: TRBJ2-3
abundance: many
CDR3aa: CATTSDADTQYF
CDR3nt: TGTGCCACCACTAGCGATGCAGATACGCAGTATTTT

v_gene: TRBV6-1
d_gene: .
j_gene: TRBJ2-7
abundance: .
CDR3aa: CASSEAIRNERYF
CDR3nt: TGTGCCAGCAGTGAAGCGATTAGAAACGAGCGGTACTTC

v_gene: TRBV6-6
d_gene: .
j_gene: TRBJ1-1
abundance: .
CDR3aa: CASILRRSAFF
CDR3nt: TGTGCCAGCATTCTGAGGCGGAGTGCTTTCTTC

v_gene: TRBV11-2
d_gene: .
j_gene: TRBJ2-7
abundance: few
CDR3aa: CASSLAEDHGYEQYF
CDR3nt: TGTGCCAGCAGCTTAGCGGAGGACCATGGATACGAGCAGTACTTC

v_gene: TRBV6-5
d_gene: .
j_gene: TRBJ1-4
abundance: .
CDR3aa: CASRQLWEATNEKLFF
CDR3nt: TGTGCCAGCAGACAATTATGGGAGGCTACTAATGAAAAACTGTTTTTT

v_gene: TRBV6-1
d_gene: TRBD2
j_gene: TRBJ2-3
abundance: .
CDR3aa: CVSSEQIAGQDTQYF
CDR3nt: TGTGTCAGCAGTGAACAGATAGCGGGTCAAGATACGCAGTATTTT

v_gene: TRBV28
d_gene: TRBD1
j_gene: TRBJ1-5
abundance: many
CDR3aa: CASSYYRGRSSNQPQHF
CDR3nt: TGTGCCAGCAGTTACTACAGGGGGCGCAGTAGCAATCAGCCCCAGCATTTT

v_gene: TRBV10-3
d_gene: .
j_gene: TRBJ2-7
abundance: .
CDR3aa: CTTSASVGLDEQYF
CDR3nt: TGTACCACGTCGGCTAGCGTGGGTCTGGACGAGCAGTACTTC

v_gene: TRBV28
d_gene: .
j_gene: TRBJ1-5
abundance: .
CDR3aa: CASTPPRGPRRF
CDR3nt: TGTGCCAGCACCCCCCCCCGCGGGCCCCGGCGTTTT

v_gene: TRBV3-1
d_gene: .
j_gene: TRBJ2-7
abundance: .
CDR3aa: CASSQDVVEQYF
CDR3nt: TGTGCCAGCAGCCAAGATGTTGTCGAGCAGTACTTC

v_gene: TRBV11-2
d_gene: .
j_gene: TRBJ2-6
abundance: medium-sized
CDR3aa: CASSLFGPSGANVLTF
CDR3nt: TGTGCCAGCAGCTTATTCGGCCCCTCTGGGGCCAACGTCCTGACTTTC

v_gene: TRBV6-5
d_gene: .
j_gene: TRBJ1-6
abundance: .
CDR3aa: CACSYGGIGLNSPLHF
CDR3nt: TGTGCCTGCAGTTACGGGGGGATAGGCCTTAATTCACCCCTCCACTTT

v_gene: TRBV7-2
d_gene: .
j_gene: TRBJ2-5
abundance: .
CDR3aa: CASSFPSGRRETQYF
CDR3nt: TGTGCCAGCAGCTTTCCCAGTGGCAGGCGGGAGACCCAGTACTTC

v_gene: TRBV2
d_gene: .
j_gene: TRBJ1-1
abundance: many
CDR3aa: CASRRELNTEAFF
CDR3nt: TGTGCCAGCAGACGGGAGTTGAACACTGAAGCTTTCTTT

v_gene: TRBV9
d_gene: TRBD2
j_gene: TRBJ2-5
abundance: .
CDR3aa: CASSGLPGGSVTQYF
CDR3nt: TGTGCCAGCAGCGGACTGCCGGGGGGATCAGTGACCCAGTACTTC

v_gene: TRBV6-5
d_gene: TRBD2
j_gene: TRBJ2-1
abundance: .
CDR3aa: CASSYNTLAGDNEQFF
CDR3nt: TGTGCCAGCAGTTATAATACGCTAGCGGGAGACAATGAGCAGTTCTTC

v_gene: TRBV29-1
d_gene: .
j_gene: TRBJ1-5
abundance: many
CDR3aa: CSVGGTATQPQHF
CDR3nt: TGCAGCGTGGGTGGAACAGCTACACAGCCCCAGCATTTT

v_gene: TRBV7-8
d_gene: TRBD2
j_gene: TRBJ2-3
abundance: .
CDR3aa: CASGAAGLDTQYF
CDR3nt: TGTGCCAGCGGTGCAGCGGGACTAGATACGCAGTATTTT

v_gene: TRBV29-1
d_gene: .
j_gene: TRBJ2-7
abundance: .
CDR3aa: CSIRLDHEQYF
CDR3nt: TGCAGCATTAGACTTGATCACGAGCAGTACTTC

v_gene: TRBV7-9
d_gene: .
j_gene: TRBJ2-6
abundance: few
CDR3aa: CATPKVWSSGANVLTF
CDR3nt: TGTGCCACCCCAAAGGTCTGGAGCTCTGGGGCCAACGTCCTGACTTTC

v_gene: TRBV10-2
d_gene: .
j_gene: TRBJ1-6
abundance: .
CDR3aa: CASSEQGTGNSHLHF
CDR3nt: TGCGCCAGCAGTGAGCAGGGGACTGGGAATTCACACCTCCACTTT

v_gene: TRBV2
d_gene: TRBD1
j_gene: TRBJ2-7
abundance: .
CDR3aa: CVSSEERQGGYEQYF
CDR3nt: TGTGTCAGCAGTGAAGAAAGACAGGGCGGCTACGAGCAGTACTTC

v_gene: TRBV7-9
d_gene: .
j_gene: TRBJ1-1
abundance: once
CDR3aa: CACRETLRGRMNTEVFF
CDR3nt: TGTGCCTGCAGGGAGACCCTAAGGGGCCGGATGAACACTGAAGTTTTCTTT

v_gene: TRBV6-1
d_gene: .
j_gene: TRBJ2-3
abundance: .
CDR3aa: CASGWKPGDTQYF
CDR3nt: TGTGCCAGCGGCTGGAAACCCGGAGATACGCAGTATTTT

v_gene: TRBV2
d_gene: .
j_gene: TRBJ1-3
abundance: few
CDR3aa: CASSESVGPAASSGNTIYF
CDR3nt: TGTGCTAGCAGTGAATCTGTGGGTCCGGCCGCCTCCTCTGGAAACACCATATATTTT

v_gene: TRBV4-1
d_gene: .
j_gene: TRBJ2-7
abundance: .
CDR3aa: CASIPDRLSRPYEQYF
CDR3nt: TGCGCTAGCATCCCCGACCGGTTGAGCAGACCTTACGAGCAGTACTTC

v_gene: TRBV30
d_gene: .
j_gene: TRBJ2-5
abundance: .
CDR3aa: CEWSVHWQVQETQYF
CDR3nt: TGTGAATGGAGTGTACATTGGCAGGTCCAAGAGACCCAGTACTTC

v_gene: TRBV29-1
d_gene: TRBD1
j_gene: TRBJ2-7
abundance: medium-sized
CDR3aa: CSVPRAGGYEQYF
CDR3nt: TGCAGCGTTCCCCGGGCAGGGGGCTACGAGCAGTACTTC

v_gene: TRBV12-3/TRBV12-4
d_gene: .
j_gene: TRBJ2-1
abundance: .
CDR3aa: CVSGLEGGDEQFF
CDR3nt: TGTGTCAGCGGACTAGAAGGGGGGGATGAGCAGTTCTTC

v_gene: TRBV11-2
d_gene: .
j_gene: TRBJ1-2
abundance: medium-sized
CDR3aa: CASSRGRNYGYTF
CDR3nt: TGTGCCAGCAGCCGGGGTCGGAACTATGGCTACACCTTC

v_gene: TRBV4-2
d_gene: .
j_gene: TRBJ2-1
abundance: few
CDR3aa: CASSRDLGGGGEQFF
CDR3nt: TGTGCTAGCAGCCGAGACTTAGGGGGGGGCGGTGAGCAGTTCTTC

v_gene: TRBV4-1
d_gene: .
j_gene: TRBJ2-1
abundance: .
CDR3aa: CASGVLYEQFF
CDR3nt: TGCGCCAGCGGAGTATTGTATGAGCAGTTCTTC

v_gene: TRBV12-3/TRBV12-4
d_gene: TRBD2
j_gene: TRBJ2-5
abundance: few
CDR3aa: CVSSFLLAGYQETQYF
CDR3nt: TGTGTCAGCAGTTTTCTACTAGCGGGATACCAAGAGACCCAGTACTTC

v_gene: TRBV6-5
d_gene: .
j_gene: TRBJ2-7
abundance: .
CDR3aa: CAIRPQGSLTYEQYF
CDR3nt: TGTGCAATCAGACCTCAAGGGTCCCTCACCTACGAGCAGTACTTC

v_gene: TRBV11-2
d_gene: .
j_gene: TRBJ1-3
abundance: large
CDR3aa: CASAQGAGNTIYF
CDR3nt: TGTGCCTCAGCCCAGGGAGCTGGAAACACCATATATTTT

v_gene: TRBV12-3/TRBV12-4
d_gene: .
j_gene: TRBJ2-7
abundance: .
CDR3aa: CATSPPAMPYEQYF
CDR3nt: TGTGCCACCAGTCCCCCAGCGATGCCCTACGAGCAGTACTTC

v_gene: TRBV12-3/TRBV12-4
d_gene: TRBD2
j_gene: TRBJ2-7
abundance: few
CDR3aa: CACSSLGLGEQYF
CDR3nt: TGTGCCTGCAGTTCCCTTGGACTAGGCGAGCAGTACTTT

v_gene: TRBV6-5
d_gene: .
j_gene: TRBJ2-7
abundance: many
CDR3aa: CASSYSNGYGQYF
CDR3nt: TGTGCCAGCAGTTACTCGAATGGCTACGGGCAGTACTTC

v_gene: TRBV11-2
d_gene: .
j_gene: TRBJ2-7
abundance: .
CDR3aa: CASSLIELASQYF
CDR3nt: TGTGCCAGCAGCTTAATTGAGTTAGCGTCGCAGTACTTT

v_gene: TRBV28
d_gene: .
j_gene: TRBJ2-3
abundance: .
CDR3aa: CASSTRVSTDTQFF
CDR3nt: TGTGCCAGTAGTACCCGGGTGAGCACAGATACGCAGTTTTTT

v_gene: TRBV29-1
d_gene: .
j_gene: TRBJ2-3
abundance: few
CDR3aa: CSAEEHPQYF
CDR3nt: TGCAGCGCTGAAGAGCATCCTCAGTATTTT

v_gene: TRBV6-2/TRBV6-3
d_gene: .
j_gene: TRBJ2-3
abundance: .
CDR3aa: CAGSSRSGSTDTQYF
CDR3nt: TGTGCCGGTAGTTCCCGCAGCGGGAGCACAGATACGCAGTATTTT

v_gene: TRBV19
d_gene: TRBD2
j_gene: TRBJ2-5
abundance: many
CDR3aa: CASSKRGFGLAGVLRETQYF
CDR3nt: TGTGCCAGTAGTAAGAGAGGGTTTGGATTAGCGGGAGTTTTGAGAGAGACCCAGTACTTC

v_gene: TRBV7-9
d_gene: .
j_gene: TRBJ2-1
abundance: .
CDR3aa: CASSLANRTTEQFF
CDR3nt: TGTGCCAGCAGCTTAGCTAACAGAACTACTGAGCAGTTCTTC

v_gene: TRBV12-3/TRBV12-4
d_gene: .
j_gene: TRBJ2-7
abundance: .
CDR3aa: CASSIVDYEQYF
CDR3nt: TGTGCCAGCTCGATAGTGGACTACGAGCAGTACTTC

v_gene: TRBV6-5
d_gene: .
j_gene: TRBJ1-4
abundance: .
CDR3aa: CASSDVKTEDVEKLFF
CDR3nt: TGTGCCAGCAGTGACGTCAAGACAGAAGACGTTGAAAAACTGTTTTTT

v_gene: TRBV5-4
d_gene: .
j_gene: TRBJ2-2
abundance: .
CDR3aa: CASSLSNGLDTGELFF
CDR3nt: TGTGCGAGCAGCTTATCAAACGGTCTAGACACCGGGGAGCTGTTTTTT

v_gene: TRBV11-2
d_gene: .
j_gene: TRBJ2-1
abundance: once
CDR3aa: CVSSFDPRRTGSYNEQFF
CDR3nt: TGTGTCAGCAGCTTTGATCCTAGGAGGACTGGGAGTTACAATGAGCAGTTTTTC